One sample yielded the 30 T cell receptor beta chains listed below, sequenced in a study of blood T cell repertoires in COVID-19. Libraries were prepared by immunoSEQ multiplex PCR; TCRdb keeps only in-frame clonotypes and omits some of them. In the table there are some 200,000 clones, roughly 90% of which are singletons. Sequences were obtained from PBMCs or T cells enriched from blood (not recorded which). The receptors derive from a woman in her 50s in a cohort exposed to, infected with or recovered from COVID-19 (not recorded which).

This rearrangement joins TRBV7-3 to TRBJ1-2; 10 bases line up with TRBD1. Germline V gene sequence: CDR1 SGHTA, CDR2 FQGTGA. The CDR3 extends over 14 amino acids. With V trimmed by 3 bases and J by 8 bases, 6 bases remained unmatched. As DNA, the CDR3 is TGTGCCAGCAGCTTGGGGACAGGGGAGGCAGGCTACACCTTC. Protein product: CASSLGTGEAGYTF.

The rearrangement links TRBV11-3 to TRBJ2-3, with TRBD2 matching over 10 bases. The CDR3 extends over 15 amino acids. Germline CDR1 reads SGHNT; CDR2 reads YENEEA. J was trimmed by 5 bases and V by 5 bases; bases with no gene match: 7. CDR3 in amino acids: CASSQAGGHGDTQYF. CDR3 bases: TGTGCCAGCAGCCAAGCGGGGGGGCATGGAGATACGCAGTATTTT.

V gene TRBV7-2 combines with J gene TRBJ1-2; 7 bases are a match to TRBD1. From germline, CDR1 is SGHTA and CDR2 FQGNSA. V gave up 2 bases and J gave up 8 bases; unmatched junction bases: 14. The CDR3 consists of 16 residues. This CDR3 reads CASSLWPGQESFGYTF. CDR3 in DNA: TGTGCCAGCAGCTTATGGCCCGGACAGGAGTCTTTCGGCTACACCTTC.

The chain links TRBV28 to TRBJ2-1; 8 bases are a match to TRBD1. This CDR3 has 16 residues. Germline V gene lookup returns CDR1 MDHEN and CDR2 SYDVKM. Trimming removed 5 bases from V and 1 base from J; junction bases left unmatched: 7. The CDR3 sequence is CASSPPGQGSYNEQFF. Here the CDR3 DNA reads TGTGCCAGCAGTCCCCCCGGACAGGGATCCTACAATGAGCAGTTCTTC.

The chain joins TRBV4-2 to TRBJ1-2; tentative D call: TRBD1 (6 bases). The CDR3 has 15 amino acids. In germline, CDR1 is LGHNA, CDR2 YNFKEQ. Trimming shortened V by 0 bases and J by 6 bases, and 14 bases separated the two germline ends. CDR3 loop: CASSQDRTVADGYTF. CDR3 nucleotides: TGTGCCAGCAGCCAAGATCGGACAGTGGCTGATGGCTACACCTTC.

The chain carries TRBV12-3 or TRBV12-4 and TRBJ1-1, with D tentatively TRBD1 (6 bases). CDR3 length: 13 amino acids. V shed 7 bases and J shed 2 bases, with 11 bases lying between them. The CDR3 here is CASTTGTNTEAFF. The CDR3 DNA reads as TGTGCCAGCACTACCGGGACAAACACTGAAGCTTTCTTT.

The rearrangement links TRBV15 to TRBJ2-2; 7 nucleotides agree with TRBD1. The CDR3 length is 16 residues. The trim removed 4 bases at V and 3 bases at J, leaving 8 bases unmatched. CDR1 is LNHNV, CDR2 YYDKDF, per germline (reference sequence). The CDR3 sequence is CATSTRQGVDTGELFF. The CDR3 coding sequence is TGTGCCACCAGCACACGCCAGGGGGTCGACACCGGGGAGCTGTTTTTT.

This clone was seen just once. V gene TRBV29-1 combines with J gene TRBJ1-2; perhaps TRBD1 as D (5 bases). The CDR3 totals 12 residues. Between the trimmed V and J ends, which lost 4 bases and 6 bases, there was a span of 12 bases. Germline V gene data show CDR1 as SQVTM and CDR2 as ANQGSEA. CDR3 in amino acids: CSVVGQGNGYTF. As DNA, the CDR3 is TGCAGCGTTGTGGGCCAGGGAAATGGCTACACCTTC.

The J gene is TRBJ1-5, the V gene TRBV7-9, with 7 positions matching TRBD1. The CDR3 sequence is 14 residues long. Looked up from germline, CDR1 is SEHNR and CDR2 is FQNEAQ (reference sequence). The J segment lost 3 bases and the V segment lost 5 bases, leaving 4 bases of the junction unmatched. The CDR3 loop reads CASSLTGNNQPQHF. Written as DNA, the CDR3 is TGTGCCAGCAGCCTGACAGGGAACAATCAGCCCCAGCATTTT.

The chain couples TRBV5-5 to TRBJ1-5; D perhaps matches TRBD1 (5 bases). V was trimmed by 0 bases and J by 5 bases, leaving 18 bases between them. The CDR3 spans 17 residues. CDR1 is SGHKS, CDR2 YYEKEE, per germline (reference sequence). CDR3 in DNA: TGTGCCAGCAGCTTGGCCGGCTCGACGGGGGGGGATCAGCCCCAGCATTTT. As protein: CASSLAGSTGGDQPQHF.

CDR3 coding DNA: TGTGCCAGCAGTTCACTAGCGGGGAGAGGCACAGATACGCAGTATTTT. Its translation: CASSSLAGRGTDTQYF. This chain connects TRBV27 to TRBJ2-3, with 10 bases identical to TRBD2. Germline CDR1 and CDR2: MNHEY and SMNVEV (reference sequence). With 4 bases clipped from V and 1 base from J, the junction kept 5 bases outside the gene matches. CDR3 length equals 16 residues.

The chain combines TRBV11-2 with TRBJ2-3, with TRBD2 identical over 7 bases. Germline V gives CDR1 SGHAT, CDR2 FQNNGV. V lost 1 base to trimming and J lost 8 bases; unmatched junction nucleotides: 6. The CDR3 runs to 14 residues. Written as DNA, the CDR3 is TGTGCCAGCAGCTTAGCGGGGGGTCCAGGTACGCAGTATTTT. Amino acids: CASSLAGGPGTQYF.

A single count supports this clone. The chain links TRBV27 to TRBJ2-7; 7 positions match TRBD2. This CDR3 spans 14 amino acids. J gave up 3 bases and V 10 bases, and 12 bases lay outside the gene matches. The germline V gene encodes CDR1 MNHEY and CDR2 SMNVEV (reference sequence). The CDR3 DNA follows: TGTGCCACCGCGGGGAGGGGTATTAGCTACGAGCAGTACTTC. Its translation is CATAGRGISYEQYF.

This rearrangement joins TRBV29-1 to TRBJ1-1; 9 bases match TRBD1. CDR1 SQVTM and CDR2 ANQGSEA come from the germline V gene. The CDR3 length is 13 residues. V shed 7 bases and J 3 bases; nucleotides not matched to a gene: 6. CDR3 sequence (DNA): TGCAGCGGGGACAGGGACTTGGACACTGAAGCTTTCTTT. Translated: CSGDRDLDTEAFF.

The CDR3 DNA is TGCGCCAGCAGCTTGGACAGGGGGCTGGGTGAAGCTTTCTTT. This codes for CASSLDRGLGEAFF. The chain is built from TRBV5-1 and TRBJ1-1; 9 bases fit TRBD1. The CDR3 is 14 residues long. The V and J ends lost 0 bases and 7 bases, in that order; junction bases with no gene match: 4. CDR1 and CDR2 (germline): SGHRS, YFSETQ.

J is TRBJ1-5 and V is TRBV6-4; the match to TRBD1 covers 7 bases. Germline-derived CDR1 and CDR2 are MRHNA and SNTAGT. V gave up 6 bases and J gave up 5 bases; unmatched junction bases: 7. The CDR3 loop spans 14 amino acids. The chain's CDR3 is CASSRGDSDQPQHF. The CDR3 DNA reads TGTGCCAGCAGCAGGGGGGACAGCGATCAGCCCCAGCATTTT.

Written as DNA, the CDR3 is TGTGCCAGCAGTCATGACAGGGGAGAAATGAACACTGAAGCTTTCTTT. It specifies CASSHDRGEMNTEAFF. V is TRBV2 and J is TRBJ1-1; TRBD1 agrees at 8 bases. V trimming: 5 bases; J trimming: 0 bases; junction bases outside the gene matches: 8. CDR1 and CDR2 (germline): SNHLY, FYNNEI. This CDR3 spans 16 amino acids.

The gene calls are TRBV4-3 and TRBJ2-7; tentatively, D is TRBD1 (5 bases). Trimming left V 3 bases short and J 4 bases short, with 10 bases between. Germline CDR1 is LGHNA and CDR2 is YSLEER. CDR3 length: 13 amino acids. The CDR3 protein is CASSQLTGYEQYF. CDR3 nucleotide sequence: TGCGCCAGCAGCCAGTTAACAGGTTACGAGCAGTACTTC.

This chain joins TRBV7-2 and TRBJ1-3; TRBD1 matches at 9 bases. Germline CDR1 is SGHTA and CDR2 is FQGNSA. This CDR3 is 17 amino acids long. V dropped 2 bases and J dropped 4; count of bases not matched to a gene: 9. DNA of the CDR3: TGTGCCAGCAGCTTACTCCGCTCGGGACAGGGAGGAAACACCATATATTTT. This encodes CASSLLRSGQGGNTIYF.

This clone was observed once. This rearrangement joins TRBV7-2 to TRBJ2-1; 10 bases line up with TRBD2. V was clipped by 6 bases and J by 10 bases; unmatched bases: 6. There are 13 residues in the CDR3. CDR1 is SGHTA and CDR2 is FQGNSA in the germline V gene. The CDR3 loop is CASRPAGGQEQFF. In DNA form, the CDR3 reads TGTGCCAGCAGGCCAGCGGGGGGGCAGGAGCAGTTCTTC.

The chain is built from TRBV28 and TRBJ1-2; 9 nucleotides match TRBD1. The CDR3 spans 16 residues. From germline, CDR1 is MDHEN and CDR2 SYDVKM. With 3 bases clipped from V and 7 bases from J, the junction kept 12 bases outside the gene matches. CDR3 protein: CASSFSGTGTIGGYTF. The CDR3, as DNA: TGTGCCAGCAGTTTTTCAGGGACAGGGACTATTGGTGGCTACACCTTC.

The chain recombines TRBV5-6 with TRBJ2-3; 10 bases match TRBD2. After removal of 4 bases from V and 4 bases from J, the junction contained 3 bases not matched to a gene. This CDR3 is built from 14 residues. Germline-derived CDR1 and CDR2 are SGHDT and YYEEEE. CDR3 nucleotides: TGTGCCAGCAGCCCTCTAGCGGGGGCAGATACGCAGTATTTT. It specifies CASSPLAGADTQYF. The full variable domain, completed using reference TRBV5-6 and TRBJ2-3, is DAGVTQSPTHLIKTRGQQVTLRCSPKSGHDTVSWYQQALGQGPQFIFQYYEEEERQRGNFPDRFSGHQFPNYSSELNVNALLLGDSALYLCASSPLAGADTQYFGPGTRLTVL.

This chain joins TRBV5-8 and TRBJ1-1; 7 positions agree with TRBD1. Germline V gene data show CDR1 as SGHTS and CDR2 as YDEGEE. V shed 4 bases and J 3 bases; nucleotides not matched to a gene: 15. The length of the CDR3 is 17 residues. The CDR3 coding sequence is TGTGCCAGCAGCCCCTCGGAGGGGGCTATAGGGGACACTGAAGCTTTCTTT. This gives the protein CASSPSEGAIGDTEAFF.

The rearrangement uses TRBV10-2 and TRBJ2-5; 13 bases match TRBD2. Germline V CDR1 and CDR2: WSHSY, SAAADI. V lost 6 bases to trimming and J lost 2 bases; unmatched junction nucleotides: 3. The CDR3 length is 15 residues. The CDR3, as DNA: TGCGCCAGCAGCTGGACTAGCGGGGGACAAGAGACCCAGTACTTC. Its protein is CASSWTSGGQETQYF.

The V call is TRBV7-3, the J call TRBJ2-1, with 8 nucleotides matching TRBD2. Germline V gene data show CDR1 as SGHTA and CDR2 as FQGTGA. The CDR3 sequence is 16 residues long. With V trimmed by 4 bases and J by 4 bases, 9 bases remained unmatched. CDR3 region: CASSSAGAGGYNEQFF. In nucleotides, the CDR3 is TGTGCCAGCAGCTCCGCCGGGGCGGGGGGATACAATGAGCAGTTCTTC. The complete variable domain, with remaining parts taken from reference TRBV7-3 and TRBJ2-1, reads GAGVSQTPSNKVTEKGKYVELRCDPISGHTALYWYRQSLGQGPEFLIYFQGTGAADDSGLPNDRFFAVRPEGSVSTLKIQRTERGDSAVYLCASSSAGAGGYNEQFFGPGTRLTVL.

The rearrangement links TRBV6-2 or TRBV6-3 to TRBJ2-5, with 9 bases matching TRBD2. The germline CDR1 and CDR2 sequences are MNHEY and SVGEGT. The CDR3 totals 16 residues. V shed 2 bases and J 1 base; nucleotides not matched to a gene: 5. The CDR3 DNA sequence: TGTGCCAGCAGTTACAAGCGGGGGGCTCCCCAAGAGACCCAGTACTTC. It specifies CASSYKRGAPQETQYF.

The chain uses TRBV13 and TRBJ1-2; D not certain. Germline V lookup: CDR1 PRHDT, CDR2 FYEKMQ (reference sequence). Trimming removed 5 bases from V and 4 bases from J, with 8 bases in between. The CDR3 is 12 amino acids. The CDR3 DNA follows: TGTGCCAGCAGCCGTCCGGGCTATGGCTACACCTTC. Amino acid sequence: CASSRPGYGYTF.

The chain joins TRBV10-2 to TRBJ1-4; tentatively, D is TRBD1 (5 bases). The CDR3 sequence is 15 residues long. CDR1 WSHSY and CDR2 SAAADI come from the germline V gene. V dropped 1 base and J dropped 7 bases, with 13 bases sitting between them. CDR3 nucleotides: TGCGCCAGCAGTGAGTGGAAAGGGGTCTCTGAAAAACTGTTTTTT. It translates to CASSEWKGVSEKLFF.

The chain combines TRBV7-6 with TRBJ1-4; 12 bases line up with TRBD1. CDR3 length: 14 residues. CDR1 is SGHVS, CDR2 FNYEAQ, per germline. The V gene end was trimmed by 6 bases and the J gene end by 8 bases; junction bases not matched to a gene: 4. The CDR3 loop is CASSRDRGLEKLFF. DNA of the CDR3: TGTGCCAGCAGTCGGGACAGGGGGCTAGAAAAACTGTTTTTT.

V usage is TRBV5-1 and J usage is TRBJ1-5; 8 bases align to TRBD1. V was pared by 4 bases and J by 7 bases, with 7 bases of the junction left unmatched. The germline V gene has CDR1 SGHRS and CDR2 YFSETQ. The CDR3 covers 14 residues. CDR3 sequence: CASSPQGAGQPQHF. CDR3 sequence (DNA): TGCGCCAGCAGCCCGCAGGGGGCGGGGCAGCCCCAGCATTTT.